Shown below are 27 T cell receptor beta chains from a single sample sequenced in a study of blood T cell repertoires in COVID-19. Here immunoSEQ multiplex PCR was the method, and the copy in TCRdb shows in-frame clones only, minus some. The data show hundreds of thousands of clones, 88% seen once. The specimen was PBMCs or T cells enriched from blood (not recorded which). The receptors come from a woman in her forties with acute COVID-19.

The rearrangement joins TRBV10-3 to TRBJ2-1, with D maybe TRBD2 (6 bases). This CDR3 has 14 amino acids. With 4 bases removed from V and 8 bases from J, the gap between germline ends came to 15 bases. In germline, CDR1 is ENHRY, CDR2 SYGVKD. The CDR3 bases are TGTGCCATCAGTGGACTGAGCGGGTGGGATGAGCAGTTCTTC. This gives the protein CAISGLSGWDEQFF.

The gene calls are TRBV10-1 and TRBJ1-4, with 9 bases lining up with TRBD1. This CDR3 has 15 amino acids. Germline CDR1 and CDR2: WNHNN and SYGVQD (reference sequence). V trimming: 0 bases; J trimming: 10 bases; junction bases outside the gene matches: 6. CDR3 DNA: TGCGCCAGCAGTGAGTCGAAACAGGGGGCCCCAAAACTGTTTTTT. Its translation is CASSESKQGAPKLFF.

The chain carries TRBV12-3 or TRBV12-4 and TRBJ1-1; D gene uncertain. The CDR3 is 13 amino acids. V was shortened by 2 bases and J by 6 bases, with 10 bases between the two germline ends. CDR3 loop: CASSLHLASEAFF. In DNA, the CDR3 is TGTGCCAGCAGTTTACATCTGGCCTCTGAAGCTTTCTTT.

The V and J genes are TRBV7-6 and TRBJ2-5; a possible D gene is TRBD2 (7 bases). This CDR3 contains 17 residues. Germline V gene sequence: CDR1 SGHVS, CDR2 FNYEAQ. The V end was cut by 5 bases, the J end by 4 bases, with 23 bases between. CDR3 coding DNA: TGTGCCAGCAGCCCCGAACCGGGGGGCCGGGTTGGAGAGACCCAGTACTTC. Translated: CASSPEPGGRVGETQYF.

The table lists this clone with a count of one. This chain connects TRBV18 to TRBJ2-3; TRBD1 agrees at 8 bases. V shed 6 bases, J shed 1 base, and the junction held 6 bases outside the gene matches. The CDR3 consists of 15 residues. Germline V gives CDR1 KGHSH, CDR2 LQKENI. The CDR3 DNA sequence: TGTGCCAGCTCCACAAGGACAGGGCGCACAGATACGCAGTATTTT. Translation: CASSTRTGRTDTQYF.

The chain employs TRBV19 and TRBJ1-2; no clear D gene. The germline CDR1 and CDR2 sequences are LNHDA and SQIVND (reference sequence). The CDR3 has 12 amino acids. The ends were cut back, 5 bases at V and 8 bases at J, with 12 bases in the middle. The CDR3 nucleotides read TGTGCCAGTAGTGCCAGTGAATGGGGCTACACCTTC. This encodes CASSASEWGYTF.

This rearrangement joins TRBV6-1 to TRBJ1-2, with 11 bases matching TRBD1. The germline CDR1 and CDR2 sequences are MNHNS and SASEGT. The CDR3 has 15 amino acids. V gave up 1 base and J gave up 4 bases; unmatched junction bases: 2. CDR3 in amino acids: CASSEVGQGGYGYTF. CDR3 sequence (DNA): TGTGCCAGCAGTGAAGTGGGACAGGGGGGCTATGGCTACACCTTC.

The J gene is TRBJ1-3, the V gene TRBV10-3, with 10 bases lining up with TRBD1. The CDR3 has 18 residues. Germline assignment: CDR1 ENHRY and CDR2 SYGVKD. V lost 4 bases and J lost 4; bases outside the gene matches: 13. CDR3 protein: CAISVTLTGTGVGNTIYF. The CDR3 bases are TGTGCCATCAGTGTCACCCTTACCGGGACAGGGGTCGGAAACACCATATATTTT.

CDR3 nucleotide sequence: TGCGCCAGCAGCCATCCCGGGACTCCAAATGAGCAGTTCTTC. Translation: CASSHPGTPNEQFF. This chain uses TRBV4-1 with TRBJ2-1, with D possibly being TRBD2 (6 bases). Trimming took 3 bases from V and 7 from J, leaving 13 bases between them. Germline V gene data show CDR1 as MGHRA and CDR2 as YSYEKL. This CDR3 region has 14 residues.

The CDR3 reads CASSQKGLAGGVTDTQYF. In DNA form, the CDR3 reads TGTGCCAGCAGCCAAAAGGGGCTAGCGGGGGGGGTCACAGATACGCAGTATTTT. V gene TRBV3-1 (or the pseudogene TRBV3-2) combines with J gene TRBJ2-3; 12 bases map to TRBD2. The CDR3 runs 18 residues. Trimming took 2 bases from V and 2 from J; bases not matched to a gene: 8. The germline CDR1 and CDR2 sequences are LGHDT and YNNKEL (reference sequence).

The chain combines TRBV2 with TRBJ1-4; 12 positions match TRBD1. Germline CDR1 reads SNHLY; CDR2 reads FYNNEI. The trim removed 11 bases at V and 3 bases at J, leaving 13 bases unmatched. This CDR3 spans 17 amino acids. The DNA for the CDR3 is TGTGCCTTACGTATGGTGGGACAGGGGGCACCTAATGAAAAACTGTTTTTT. It specifies CALRMVGQGAPNEKLFF.

CDR3: CASSDLQGIGFDEQFF. CDR3 sequence (DNA): TGTGCCAGCAGTGATCTACAGGGAATTGGGTTCGATGAGCAGTTCTTC. The rearrangement uses TRBV25-1 and TRBJ2-1; D perhaps matches TRBD1 (6 bases). The CDR3 has 16 amino acids. The germline CDR1 and CDR2 sequences are MGHDK and SYGVNS. The V end was cut by 3 bases, the J end by 8 bases, with 20 bases between.

The chain combines TRBV6-5 with TRBJ1-6; 7 bases agree with TRBD1. This CDR3 comprises 15 residues. Per the germline V gene, CDR1 is MNHEY and CDR2 is SVGAGI. V gave up 8 bases and J gave up 6 bases; unmatched junction bases: 10. As DNA, the CDR3 is TGTGCCAGCGGCTCAAGGGGGCGCCTTAATTCACCCCTCCACTTT. Translating gives CASGSRGRLNSPLHF.

The chain has TRBV14 and TRBJ2-3; no firm D call. CDR1 SGHDN and CDR2 FVKESK come from the germline V gene. The CDR3 sequence is 13 residues long. Deletions cut 0 bases from V and 3 bases from J, with 4 bases between. The CDR3 DNA is TGTGCCAGCAGCCAAGATCTTACAGATACGCAGTATTTT. It yields the protein CASSQDLTDTQYF.

This clone was picked up many times. V is TRBV29-1 and J is TRBJ2-3; 8 bases are a match to TRBD1. CDR1 is SQVTM, CDR2 ANQGSEA, per germline. Unmatched junction bases numbered 2, after V lost 4 bases and J lost 5 bases. The CDR3 extends over 12 amino acids. The chain's CDR3 is CSVVDREDTQYF. DNA of the CDR3: TGCAGCGTTGTGGACAGGGAAGATACGCAGTATTTT.

The chain links TRBV7-2 to TRBJ2-1; 8 nucleotides agree with TRBD1. CDR1 is SGHTA, CDR2 FQGNSA, per germline. V trimming: 1 base; J trimming: 7 bases; junction bases outside the gene matches: 9. The CDR3 has 16 residues. CDR3 in amino acids: CASSLVPGQVWNEQFF. Here the CDR3 DNA reads TGTGCCAGCAGCTTAGTTCCGGGACAGGTCTGGAATGAGCAGTTCTTC. Using reference TRBV7-2 and TRBJ2-1 for the parts outside the CDR3, the full variable domain is GAGVSQSPSNKVTEKGKDVELRCDPISGHTALYWYRQSLGQGLEFLIYFQGNSAPDKSGLPSDRFSAERTGGSVSTLTIQRTQQEDSAVYLCASSLVPGQVWNEQFFGPGTRLTVL.

The V gene is TRBV5-8, the J gene TRBJ1-4; tentatively, D is TRBD1 (5 bases). V was clipped by 2 bases and J by 4 bases, with 12 bases between them. Germline V gene data show CDR1 as SGHTS and CDR2 as YDEGEE. The CDR3 has 15 residues. CDR3 sequence reads: CASSLGPQVNEKLFF. The CDR3 DNA sequence: TGTGCCAGCAGCTTAGGCCCACAGGTTAATGAAAAACTGTTTTTT.

The V gene is TRBV5-4, the J gene TRBJ1-4; D possibly corresponds to TRBD1 (5 bases). Germline V gives CDR1 SGHNT, CDR2 YYREEE (reference sequence). The CDR3 sequence is 14 residues long. Trimming cost V 4 bases and J 4 bases, with 11 bases left between them. The CDR3 region has the DNA TGTGCCAGCAGCCAAACAGGCGATAATGAAAAACTGTTTTTT. This encodes CASSQTGDNEKLFF.

This chain connects TRBV4-1 to TRBJ1-5; D gene unclear. Per germline, CDR1 MGHRA and CDR2 YSYEKL. The CDR3 runs to 14 residues. V was trimmed by 4 bases and J by 0 bases, leaving 7 bases between them. DNA of the CDR3: TGCGCCAGCAGCCGAGGCCTTAGCAATCAGCCCCAGCATTTT. Encoded protein: CASSRGLSNQPQHF.

The chain employs TRBV5-8 and TRBJ1-6, with TRBD1 identical over 7 bases. Germline V lookup: CDR1 SGHTS, CDR2 YDEGEE. Germline trimming cut 0 bases from V and 9 bases from J; bases unmatched to any gene: 9. The length of the CDR3 is 16 residues. The CDR3 loop is CASSLARGGQPSPLHF. The DNA of the CDR3 is TGTGCCAGCAGCTTGGCCCGGGGGGGACAGCCTTCACCCCTCCACTTT.

V gene TRBV5-1 combines with J gene TRBJ1-5; D is unresolved. CDR1 and CDR2 from the germline V gene are SGHRS and YFSETQ. Trimming shortened V by 2 bases and J by 2 bases, and 5 bases separated the two germline ends. The length of the CDR3 is 13 residues. The CDR3 DNA is TGCGCCAGCAGCTTTGGAGGCAATCAGCCCCAGCATTTT. Amino acids: CASSFGGNQPQHF.

This clone was seen just once. The chain couples TRBV6-5 to TRBJ1-2; D is perhaps TRBD1 (5 bases). The germline V gene has CDR1 MNHEY and CDR2 SVGAGI. The CDR3 loop spans 14 amino acids. With 5 bases removed from V and 2 bases from J, the gap between germline ends came to 12 bases. CDR3 DNA: TGTGCCAGCAGTCCCGAGACAGTCAACTATGGCTACACCTTC. Encoded protein: CASSPETVNYGYTF.

The V gene is TRBV27, the J gene TRBJ1-2, with unresolved D. The germline V gene encodes CDR1 MNHEY and CDR2 SMNVEV (reference sequence). Trimming left V 0 bases short and J 5 bases short, with 7 bases between. The CDR3 is made up of 13 amino acids. The CDR3, as DNA: TGTGCCAGCAGTTTATCGACGGGATATGGCTACACCTTC. It codes for CASSLSTGYGYTF.

The chain links TRBV6-6 to TRBJ1-1; 9 bases align to TRBD1. CDR3 length: 16 amino acids. CDR1 and CDR2 (germline): MNHNY, SVGAGI (reference sequence). With 3 bases clipped from V and 1 base from J, the junction kept 6 bases outside the gene matches. The CDR3 spells CASSYKGQGANTEAFF. The CDR3 DNA reads as TGTGCCAGCAGTTATAAGGGACAGGGCGCGAACACTGAAGCTTTCTTT.

The V and J genes are TRBV7-8 and TRBJ2-5, with D possibly being TRBD2 (5 bases). V lost 1 base and J 4 bases, leaving 13 bases between the germline ends. The CDR3 has 15 residues. CDR1 and CDR2 (germline): SGHVS, FQNEAQ. CDR3 sequence (DNA): TGTGCCAGCAGCTTAGTAGGCTCGAGGGCAGAGACCCAGTACTTC. Its protein product is CASSLVGSRAETQYF.

V gene TRBV6-5 combines with J gene TRBJ1-5; a possible D gene is TRBD1 (5 bases). Germline assignment: CDR1 MNHEY and CDR2 SVGAGI. The CDR3 consists of 15 residues. Trimming shortened V by 6 bases and J by 2 bases, and 14 bases separated the two germline ends. The CDR3 protein is CASSPRGGGNQPQHF. CDR3 in DNA: TGTGCCAGCAGCCCACGGGGAGGGGGCAATCAGCCCCAGCATTTT.

To note about this clone: The same CDR3 can be traced to other DNA sequences in this sample. The rearrangement links TRBV10-2 to TRBJ1-2, with D maybe TRBD1 (5 bases). Trimming took 6 bases from V and 2 from J, leaving 10 bases between them. The CDR3 runs to 13 residues. Germline lookup yields CDR1 WSHSY and CDR2 SAAADI. CDR3 in amino acids: CASSPTGNYGYTF. The CDR3 DNA is TGCGCCAGCAGCCCCACAGGAAACTATGGCTACACCTTC.